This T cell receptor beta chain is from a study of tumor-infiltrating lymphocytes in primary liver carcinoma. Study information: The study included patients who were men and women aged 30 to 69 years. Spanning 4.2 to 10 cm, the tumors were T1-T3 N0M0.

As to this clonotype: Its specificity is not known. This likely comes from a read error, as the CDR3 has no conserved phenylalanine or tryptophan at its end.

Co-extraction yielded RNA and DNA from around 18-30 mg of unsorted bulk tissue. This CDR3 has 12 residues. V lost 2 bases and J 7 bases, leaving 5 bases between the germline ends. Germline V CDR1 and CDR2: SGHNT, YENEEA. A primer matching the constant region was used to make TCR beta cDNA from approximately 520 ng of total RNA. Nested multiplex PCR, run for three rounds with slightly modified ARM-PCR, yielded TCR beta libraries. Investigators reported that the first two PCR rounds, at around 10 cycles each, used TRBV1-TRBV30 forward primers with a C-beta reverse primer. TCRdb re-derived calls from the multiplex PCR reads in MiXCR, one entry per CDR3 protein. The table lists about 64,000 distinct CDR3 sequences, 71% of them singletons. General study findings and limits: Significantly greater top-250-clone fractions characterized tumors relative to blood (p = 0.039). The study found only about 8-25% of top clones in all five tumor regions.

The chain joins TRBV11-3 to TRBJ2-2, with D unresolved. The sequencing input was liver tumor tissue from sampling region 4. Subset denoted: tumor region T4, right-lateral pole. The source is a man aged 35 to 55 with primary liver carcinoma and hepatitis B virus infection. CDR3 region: CASSLWFGELFC. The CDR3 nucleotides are TGTGCCAGCAGCTTATGGTTCGGGGAGCTGTTTTGT.